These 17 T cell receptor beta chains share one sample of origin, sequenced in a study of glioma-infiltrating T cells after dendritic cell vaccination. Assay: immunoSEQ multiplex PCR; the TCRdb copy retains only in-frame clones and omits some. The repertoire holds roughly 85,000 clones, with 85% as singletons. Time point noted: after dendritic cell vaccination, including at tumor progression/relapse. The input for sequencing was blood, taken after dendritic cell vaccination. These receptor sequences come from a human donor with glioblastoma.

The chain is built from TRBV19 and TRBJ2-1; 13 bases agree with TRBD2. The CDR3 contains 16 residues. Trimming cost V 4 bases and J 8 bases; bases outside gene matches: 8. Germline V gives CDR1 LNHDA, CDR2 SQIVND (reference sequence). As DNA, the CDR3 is TGTGCCAGTAGTAATCGACTAGCGGGAGGTGTGGATGAGCAGTTCTTC. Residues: CASSNRLAGGVDEQFF.

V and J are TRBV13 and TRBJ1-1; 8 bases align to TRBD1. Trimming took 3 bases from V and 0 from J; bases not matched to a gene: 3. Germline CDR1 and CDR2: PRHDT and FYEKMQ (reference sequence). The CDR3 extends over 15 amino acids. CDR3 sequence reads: CASSFRQGMNTEAFF. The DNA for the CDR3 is TGTGCCAGCAGCTTCCGACAGGGGATGAACACTGAAGCTTTCTTT. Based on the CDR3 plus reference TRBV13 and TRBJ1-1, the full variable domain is AAGVIQSPRHLIKEKRETATLKCYPIPRHDTVYWYQQGPGQDPQFLISFYEKMQSDKGSIPDRFSAQQFSDYHSELNMSSLELGDSALYFCASSFRQGMNTEAFFGQGTRLTVV.

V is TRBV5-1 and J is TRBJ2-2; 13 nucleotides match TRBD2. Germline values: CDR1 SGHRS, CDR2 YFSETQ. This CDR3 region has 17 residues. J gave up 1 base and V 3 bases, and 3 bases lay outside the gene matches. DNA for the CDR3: TGCGCCAGCAGCTCCCGGACTAGCGGGGGGAACACCGGGGAGCTGTTTTTT. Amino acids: CASSSRTSGGNTGELFF.

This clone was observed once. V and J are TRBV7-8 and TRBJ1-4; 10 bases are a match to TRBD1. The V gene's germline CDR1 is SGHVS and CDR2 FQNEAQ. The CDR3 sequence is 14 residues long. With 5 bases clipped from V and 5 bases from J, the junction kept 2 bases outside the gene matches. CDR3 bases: TGTGCCAGCAGCCGGACAGGGGGGAATGAAAAACTGTTTTTT. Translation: CASSRTGGNEKLFF.

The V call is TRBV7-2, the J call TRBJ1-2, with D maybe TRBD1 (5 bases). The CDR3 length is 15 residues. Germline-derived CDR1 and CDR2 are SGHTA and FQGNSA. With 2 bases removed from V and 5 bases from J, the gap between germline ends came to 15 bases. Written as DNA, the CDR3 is TGTGCCAGCAGCTTACGAGGGGCGGGAGGATATGGCTACACCTTC. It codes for CASSLRGAGGYGYTF.

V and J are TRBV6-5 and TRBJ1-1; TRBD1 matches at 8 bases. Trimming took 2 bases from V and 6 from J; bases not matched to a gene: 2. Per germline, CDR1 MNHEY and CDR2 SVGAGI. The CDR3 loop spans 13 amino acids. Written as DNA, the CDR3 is TGTGCCAGCAGTTACCTACAGGGGGCTGAAGCTTTCTTT. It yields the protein CASSYLQGAEAFF.

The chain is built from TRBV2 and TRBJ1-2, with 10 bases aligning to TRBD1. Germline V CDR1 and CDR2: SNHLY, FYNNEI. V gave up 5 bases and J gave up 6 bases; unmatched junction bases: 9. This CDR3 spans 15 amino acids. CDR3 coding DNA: TGTGCCAGCAGTACGGGACAGGGGATGATTGATGGCTACACCTTC. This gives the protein CASSTGQGMIDGYTF.

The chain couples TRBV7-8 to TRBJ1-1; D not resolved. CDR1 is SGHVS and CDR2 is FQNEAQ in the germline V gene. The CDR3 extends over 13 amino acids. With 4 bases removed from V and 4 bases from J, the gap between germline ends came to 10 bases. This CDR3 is CASSYPYGTEAFF. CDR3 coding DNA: TGTGCCAGCAGCTACCCCTACGGCACTGAAGCTTTCTTT.

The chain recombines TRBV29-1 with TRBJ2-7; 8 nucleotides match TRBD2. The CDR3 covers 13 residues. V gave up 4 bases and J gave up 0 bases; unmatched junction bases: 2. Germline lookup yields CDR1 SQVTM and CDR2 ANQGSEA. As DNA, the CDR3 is TGCAGCGTTGTAGCGGGAAGCTCCTACGAGCAGTACTTC. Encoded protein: CSVVAGSSYEQYF.

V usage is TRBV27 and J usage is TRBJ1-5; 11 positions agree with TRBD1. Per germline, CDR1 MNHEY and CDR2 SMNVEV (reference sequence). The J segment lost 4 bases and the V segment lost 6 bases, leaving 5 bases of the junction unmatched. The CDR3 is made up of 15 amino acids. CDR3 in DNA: TGTGCCAGCAGCCCCGGGACAGGGGGTAATCAGCCCCAGCATTTT. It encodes CASSPGTGGNQPQHF.

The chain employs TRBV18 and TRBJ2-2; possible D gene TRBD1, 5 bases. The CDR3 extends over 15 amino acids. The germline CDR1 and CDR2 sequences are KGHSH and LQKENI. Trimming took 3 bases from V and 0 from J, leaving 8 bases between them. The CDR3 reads CASSPQGTNTGELFF. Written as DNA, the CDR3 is TGTGCCAGCTCACCGCAGGGCACGAACACCGGGGAGCTGTTTTTT.

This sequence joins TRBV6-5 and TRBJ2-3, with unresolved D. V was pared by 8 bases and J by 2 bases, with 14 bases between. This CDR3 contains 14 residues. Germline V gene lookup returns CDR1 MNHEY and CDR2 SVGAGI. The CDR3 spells CASGRGEYTDTQYF. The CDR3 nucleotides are TGTGCCAGCGGAAGAGGAGAGTACACAGATACGCAGTATTTT.

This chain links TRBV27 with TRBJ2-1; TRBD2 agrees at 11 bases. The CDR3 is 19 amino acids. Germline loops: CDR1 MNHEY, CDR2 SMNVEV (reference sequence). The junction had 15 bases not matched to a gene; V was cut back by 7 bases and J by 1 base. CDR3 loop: CASTTTPILAGGSYNEQFF. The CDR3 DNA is TGTGCCAGCACCACCACTCCAATTCTAGCGGGGGGATCCTACAATGAGCAGTTCTTC.

CDR3 DNA: TGTGCCAGCTTTACTAGCTCCTACGAGCAGTACTTC. As protein: CASFTSSYEQYF. This sequence joins TRBV27 and TRBJ2-7; D possibly corresponds to TRBD2 (5 bases). The CDR3 consists of 12 residues. V gave up 8 bases and J gave up 0 bases, with 8 bases separating them. Per the germline V gene, CDR1 is MNHEY and CDR2 is SMNVEV (reference sequence).

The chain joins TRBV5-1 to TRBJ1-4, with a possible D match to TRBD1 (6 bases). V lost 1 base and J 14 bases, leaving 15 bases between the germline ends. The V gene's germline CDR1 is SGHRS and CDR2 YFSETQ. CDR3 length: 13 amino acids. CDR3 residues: CASSLFQGHSLFF. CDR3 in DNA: TGCGCCAGCAGCTTGTTTCAGGGGCACTCCCTGTTTTTT.

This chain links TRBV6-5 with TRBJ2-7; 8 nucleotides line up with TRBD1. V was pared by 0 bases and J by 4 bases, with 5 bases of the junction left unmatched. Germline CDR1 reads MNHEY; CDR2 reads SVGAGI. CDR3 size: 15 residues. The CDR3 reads CASSYSRQGAYEQYF. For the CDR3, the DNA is TGTGCCAGCAGTTACTCGCGGCAGGGGGCTTACGAGCAGTACTTC.

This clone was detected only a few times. Here the CDR3 DNA reads TGTGCCAGCAGTTTTGTCTGGACGGGGAATCAGCCCCAGCATTTT. It specifies CASSFVWTGNQPQHF. The chain recombines TRBV28 with TRBJ1-5, with unresolved D. This CDR3 region has 15 residues. Germline values: CDR1 MDHEN, CDR2 SYDVKM. Trimming removed 3 bases from V and 4 bases from J, with 13 bases in between.